The source of this T cell receptor beta chain is a study of T cells in Graves' hyperthyroidism and ophthalmopathy. Whole-study findings and limits: The model identified upcoming ophthalmopathy a median 6.5 months ahead of onset.

Amplification yielded TCR beta CDR3 regions, with RNA transcripts as the source. First-round RT-PCR with HTBI primers amplified the TCR CDR3 region. MiXCR, run by TCRdb on the multiplex PCR reads, gives a single entry per CDR3 protein. The sample holds hundreds of thousands of distinct CDR3 sequences, about a sixth seen once. Extraction of PBMCs used under 13 ml of fresh peripheral blood. This clonotype was picked up a small number of times. Its antigen is not identified. J lost 2 bases, V lost 6 bases, and 11 bases had no gene match. This CDR3 has 16 residues. Germline CDR1 and CDR2: WSHSY and SAAADI. This TCR was sampled from a woman aged 18-29 years with Graves' hyperthyroidism that later progressed to Graves' ophthalmopathy. The J gene is TRBJ2-7, the V gene TRBV10-2, with TRBD1 matching over 9 bases. Sequencing used blood. The DNA for the CDR3 is TGCGCCAGCAGAGGCGGACAGGGGATGAAGACCTACGAGCAGTACTTC. This codes for CASRGGQGMKTYEQYF.